The sequence of this TCR beta chain was determined in a study of tumor-infiltrating lymphocytes in oesophageal squamous cell carcinoma. Germline loops: CDR1 MNHNS, CDR2 SASEGT. This CDR3 spans 14 amino acids. TCRdb passed the PCR reads through MiXCR, listing each CDR3 protein once. The data show about 14,000 distinct CDR3 sequences, roughly half seen once. A word on this clonotype: One end of the junction varies from germline; a read error may be responsible.

This receptor was identified in a male donor with esophageal squamous cell carcinoma. Input material: blood. The rearrangement uses TRBV6-1 and TRBJ2-5, with D possibly called TRBD1 or TRBD2 (7 bases each). CDR3 coding DNA: TGTGCCAGCAAGCGGGACAGTTATAATTCACCCCTCCACTTC. Translation gives CASKRDSYNSPLHF.